This TCR beta chain was observed in a study of identical twins (dated by TCRdb to about 2016). Regarding the study in general: To test whether fetal clonotypes persist, the study used deep sequencing on TCR alpha and beta repertoires from monozygotic twins, unrelated adults of various ages, and cord blood. To rule out contamination, the twin experiments were replicated at different times with different library preparation protocols.

V loses 0 bases, J loses 4 bases, and the germline ends lie 10 bases apart. The germline V gene (reference sequence) provides CDR1 LNHNV and CDR2 YYDKDF. The cysteine opens and the phenylalanine closes a CDR3 of 15 amino acids. The CDR3 DNA has 45 bases and is translated from base 1. Every donor was a healthy Caucasian. The twin cohort comprised three pairs of female monozygotic twins, all aged roughly 18 to 30 years. The RNA used for TCR libraries was isolated from peripheral blood mononuclear cells. The library was generated by 5' RACE. Sequenced on an Illumina HiSeq 2000. A universal primer binding site was introduced by template switching, and a unique molecular identifier was present in the final cDNA, enabling accurate counting of TCR cDNA molecules. First-strand cDNA for TCR alpha and beta chains was synthesized from specific primers in the conserved constant-segment region. To control for contamination, every cDNA library was double barcoded, receiving both a SMART-Mk sample barcode and Illumina barcodes. TruSeq adapter sequences along with Illumina sample barcodes were introduced in two successive PCR steps. The Illumina HiSeq platform was used with custom primers to sequence TCR alpha and beta cDNA libraries. The authors processed their data as follows. MiGEC was used to process raw reads and extract unique molecular identifiers, and MiXCR was used to find CDR3 positions. Recombination models were inferred per individual with the repgenHMM and IGoR tools using an EM algorithm. The analysis of shared clonotypes was done with the tcR package in R, with sharing normalized by the product of cloneset sizes. To study raw recombination free of thymic and clonal selection effects, out-of-frame nonproductive sequences were analyzed. TCRdb reanalyzed the raw reads on its own, using fastp at Q25 for trimming and MiXCR for clone calling, and kept in-frame beta chains. Under each unique CDR3 protein, matching rows form one entry showing the most common genes and DNA. The V and J calls reflect TCRdb's pipeline rather than the authors' work. The sample records 700,000 to 950,000 distinct CDR3 sequences, about 12% of which are singletons. The biggest ten clones account for around 1.5% of the sample.

Overall study results and their limits: Because the same donors could not be followed over many years, conclusions were based on cross-sectional statistical analysis. Out-of-frame TCR alpha sequences shared between twins showed an excess of low generation-probability sequences compared with coincidental sharing between unrelated individuals. A weaker excess of twin sharing was found in beta out-of-frame sequences because the signal-to-noise ratio was lowered by fewer shared sequences. Recombination models systematically underestimated out-of-frame TCR alpha sharing in monozygotic twins but agreed with sharing between unrelated individuals. Invariant T cells such as MAIT and iNKT could partly confound zero-insertion analyses, although diverse VJ usage argued against such confounding for most clonotypes. Fewer insertions were carried by abundant cord blood beta clonotypes; a weaker similar trend was observed in young adult naive repertoires, while no such trend was observed in memory repertoires.

The sample holds a few counts of this clonotype. Its antigen is still unknown. No much larger clonotype is one base removed from it; base qualities were not supplied. Separately, the same data were catalogued under a study of yellow fever vaccine responses in identical twins. Taken from the second paper: The authors reported that the T cell response to vaccination in identical twins appeared partly convergent and partly personalized. In the study, vaccine-responding T cell clones were precisely tracked in identical twins.

The chain is assembled from TRBV15 and TRBJ2-4; TRBD2 is possibly the D segment (5 matching bases). Material: PBMCs. The clonotype originates from a woman aged 18 to 35 in good health. The DNA is as follows: TGTGCCACCAGCAGAGAGGTTACGGGGAAAAACATTCAGTACTTC. This yields the protein CATSREVTGKNIQYF.